This T cell receptor beta chain was documented in a study of blood T cell repertoires in COVID-19. In the original workflow: Reference gene primer amplification gave estimated nucleated cell counts. Only in-frame clones appear in the TCRdb table, and some are missing; sequencing was by immunoSEQ multiplex PCR. The DNA gave D and trimming, while V, J and clone size come from that table. This sample carries fewer than 150,000 clones, 78% of them seen once, and the ten largest clones take 2% to 2.5%. Trimming took 3 bases from V and 8 from J, leaving 8 bases between them. The length of the CDR3 is 11 residues. The germline gives CDR1 SGDLS, CDR2 YYNGEE.

The TCR was taken from a man aged 70 or older with acute or convalescent COVID-19. The specimen sequenced was peripheral blood. This chain uses TRBV9 with TRBJ1-2; D gene uncertain. This chain's CDR3 is CASSGVGGYTF. The CDR3 nucleotides are TGTGCCAGCAGCGGCGTCGGGGGCTACACCTTC.